This paragraph covers one T cell receptor beta chain sequence. The data were produced by immunoSEQ multiplex PCR, yet TCRdb's version contains in-frame clones alone and is incomplete. The top ten hold roughly 6.2% of the sample, which has roughly 200,000 clones, 75% to 90% seen once. Looked up from germline, CDR1 is SEHNR and CDR2 is FQNEAQ (reference sequence). The CDR3 runs 15 residues. V lost 0 bases and J lost 3, with 9 bases in between. This sample was taken from a study of blood T cell repertoires in COVID-19. Ages ranged from about 18 to 89 years, with residence in around 24 US areas. The recovered donors of Cohort 3 showed two negative PCRs, clearance, or symptom resolution.

The genes are TRBV7-9 and TRBJ2-1; D is perhaps TRBD1 (6 bases). The sample comprised PBMCs or T cells enriched from blood (not recorded which). This clonotype was sampled from a middle-aged man who had recovered from COVID-19. This CDR3 reads CASSLATGHYNEQFF. For the CDR3, the DNA is TGTGCCAGCAGCTTAGCGACAGGACACTACAATGAGCAGTTCTTC.